These 10 T cell receptor beta chains came from one sample sequenced in a study of cytomegalovirus exposure and HLA in healthy donors. The PCR employed 60 Vbeta primers together with 13 Jbeta primers. Libraries were prepared by immunoSEQ multiplex PCR; TCRdb keeps only in-frame clonotypes and omits some of them. The sample lists 90,000 to 100,000 clones; under 80% were seen once. The sequenced sample consisted of PBMCs. Every receptor here comes from a man in his forties in good health and CMV-seronegative.

The genes are TRBV28 and TRBJ2-7, with D perhaps matching TRBD1 (6 bases). V shed 5 bases and J shed 2 bases, with 10 bases lying between them. This CDR3 comprises 13 residues. Germline assignment: CDR1 MDHEN and CDR2 SYDVKM. The CDR3: CASSLTGPYEQYF. CDR3 bases: TGTGCCAGCAGTCTCACAGGGCCCTACGAGCAGTACTTC.

The rearrangement uses TRBV4-3 and TRBJ2-1; D uncertain. The CDR3 loop spans 16 amino acids. V was cut by 1 base and J by 2 bases, with 12 bases left in between. CDR1 is LGHNA and CDR2 is YSLEER in the germline V gene. The CDR3 region has the DNA TGCGCCAGCAGCCAAGCCGGGTTTGAGGCCTACAATGAGCAGTTCTTC. Its protein product is CASSQAGFEAYNEQFF.

The gene calls are TRBV9 and TRBJ2-1; possibly TRBD1 for D (6 bases). The CDR3 totals 14 residues. From germline, CDR1 is SGDLS and CDR2 YYNGEE. The V end lost 6 bases, the J end lost 0 bases, and 10 bases lay between the germline ends. The CDR3 is CASKRGSSYNEQFF. For the CDR3, the DNA is TGTGCCAGCAAAAGGGGGAGCTCCTACAATGAGCAGTTCTTC.

The V call is TRBV7-2, the J call TRBJ2-3; 10 nucleotides align to TRBD2. J gave up 1 base and V 3 bases, and 10 bases lay outside the gene matches. CDR3 length: 18 amino acids. Germline V lookup: CDR1 SGHTA, CDR2 FQGNSA. The CDR3, as DNA: TGTGCCAGCAGCTTCGTGGGCCCCAGCGGGGGGGGCACAGATACGCAGTATTTT. Translated, it gives CASSFVGPSGGGTDTQYF. The full variable domain, with the rest looked up from reference TRBV7-2 and TRBJ2-3, is GAGVSQSPSNKVTEKGKDVELRCDPISGHTALYWYRQSLGQGLEFLIYFQGNSAPDKSGLPSDRFSAERTGGSVSTLTIQRTQQEDSAVYLCASSFVGPSGGGTDTQYFGPGTRLTVL.

This chain links TRBV28 with TRBJ2-2; 13 bases fit TRBD2. CDR1 MDHEN and CDR2 SYDVKM come from the germline V gene. J lost 0 bases, V lost 4 bases, and 5 bases had no gene match. The length of the CDR3 is 18 residues. In DNA form, the CDR3 reads TGTGCCAGCAGTTCTCGGACTAGCGGGGGCCCGAACACCGGGGAGCTGTTTTTT. Amino acid sequence: CASSSRTSGGPNTGELFF.

The J gene is TRBJ1-3, the V gene TRBV6-5; D is possibly TRBD1 (6 bases). Germline-derived CDR1 and CDR2 are MNHEY and SVGAGI. The CDR3 consists of 15 residues. V lost 0 bases to trimming and J lost 4 bases, with 10 bases between them. For the CDR3, the DNA is TGTGCCAGCAGTTACTCGCGGGGGCTGGGAAACACCATATATTTT. Its translation is CASSYSRGLGNTIYF.

This clone was observed a handful of times. The chain combines TRBV30 with TRBJ1-6; D unresolved. The length of the CDR3 is 13 residues. Per germline, CDR1 GTSNPN and CDR2 SVGIG (reference sequence). V was trimmed by 0 bases and J by 8 bases, leaving 8 bases between them. CDR3 nucleotides: TGTGCCTGGAGTGTGCAGGAGGATTCACCCCTCCACTTT. Its protein is CAWSVQEDSPLHF. The whole variable domain, filled in from reference TRBV30 and TRBJ1-6, reads SQTIHQWPATLVQPVGSPLSLECTVEGTSNPNLYWYRQAAGRGLQLLFYSVGIGQISSEVPQNLSASRPQDRQFILSSKKLLLSDSGFYLCAWSVQEDSPLHFGNGTRLTVT.

This clone appeared a few times. The chain recombines TRBV7-9 with TRBJ1-4, with TRBD1 matching over 7 bases. This CDR3 has 14 residues. Germline V gene sequence: CDR1 SEHNR, CDR2 FQNEAQ (reference sequence). J gave up 7 bases and V 3 bases, and 5 bases lay outside the gene matches. Here the CDR3 DNA reads TGTGCCAGCAGCTTTCTACAGGGGACTGAAAAACTGTTTTTT. It translates to CASSFLQGTEKLFF.

This clone has just a few counts. The rearrangement uses TRBV19 and TRBJ2-7; the D gene is possibly TRBD1 (5 bases). The length of the CDR3 is 15 residues. Germline V gene data show CDR1 as LNHDA and CDR2 as SQIVND (reference sequence). V was pared by 4 bases and J by 2 bases, with 15 bases between. Here the CDR3 reads CASSSGQGMTYEQYF. The CDR3 DNA reads as TGTGCCAGTAGTAGTGGGCAGGGAATGACCTACGAGCAGTACTTC.

The genes are TRBV5-6 and TRBJ2-3, with unresolved D. V was cut by 4 bases and J by 0 bases, with 12 bases left in between. Germline-derived CDR1 and CDR2 are SGHDT and YYEEEE. This CDR3 has 15 residues. Here the CDR3 reads CASSPRRSSTDTQYF. The DNA for the CDR3 is TGTGCCAGCAGCCCCCGTCGGAGCAGCACAGATACGCAGTATTTT.